Each of the 12 T cell receptor beta chains below was sequenced from the same sample in a study of T cell clonotyping in hematopoietic cell transplantation. Produced via immunoSEQ multiplex PCR; TCRdb's table is partial and in-frame only. The repertoire holds fewer than 15,000 clones, more than 85% seen once, with about 0.79% in the top ten. Source material: peripheral blood mononuclear cells. Receptors were obtained from a woman in her forties or fifties in good health. Some clones in this sample may be carry-over from other donors' samples.

This chain uses TRBV6-1 with TRBJ1-5; 9 bases fit TRBD1. The germline CDR1 and CDR2 sequences are MNHNS and SASEGT. This CDR3 comprises 14 residues. Losses at the gene ends were 6 bases for V and 1 base for J; bases not matched to a gene: 1. CDR3 in amino acids: CASSGQGSNQPQHF. CDR3 nucleotide sequence: TGTGCCAGCAGCGGACAGGGGAGCAATCAGCCCCAGCATTTT.

The CDR3 is CASSFISGGSRNEQFF. CDR3 sequence (DNA): TGTGCCAGCAGTTTCATCTCAGGGGGCTCTCGGAATGAGCAGTTCTTC. J is TRBJ2-1 and V is TRBV6-5; 8 positions agree with TRBD1. The trim removed 4 bases at V and 7 bases at J, leaving 12 bases unmatched. The length of the CDR3 is 16 residues. Germline CDR1 reads MNHEY; CDR2 reads SVGAGI.

The rearrangement uses TRBV15 and TRBJ1-2; 11 bases map to TRBD1. V trimming: 3 bases; J trimming: 6 bases; junction bases outside the gene matches: 6. Germline CDR1 is LNHNV and CDR2 is YYDKDF (reference sequence). This CDR3 is built from 15 residues. The CDR3 nucleotides read TGTGCCACCAGCAGGGGGACAGGGGGGATCGATGGCTACACCTTC. Translating gives CATSRGTGGIDGYTF.

This clone has a single count. The V and J genes are TRBV29-1 and TRBJ1-1, with a possible D match to TRBD1 (6 bases). Per germline, CDR1 SQVTM and CDR2 ANQGSEA. V dropped 6 bases and J dropped 8 bases, with 13 bases sitting between them. The CDR3 length is 11 residues. CDR3 sequence (DNA): TGCAGCGTGTGGTGGGGGCTAGAAGCTTTCTTT. This codes for CSVWWGLEAFF.

V and J are TRBV27 and TRBJ2-4; tentatively, D is TRBD2 (6 bases). The CDR3 is 13 amino acids. The V end lost 4 bases, the J end lost 5 bases, and 9 bases lay between the germline ends. The germline CDR1 and CDR2 sequences are MNHEY and SMNVEV (reference sequence). The CDR3 coding sequence is TGTGCCAGCAGTTCTCGGGAGCAAAACATTCAGTACTTC. It encodes CASSSREQNIQYF.

The chain couples TRBV5-1 to TRBJ2-2, with unresolved D. In germline, CDR1 is SGHRS, CDR2 YFSETQ. The CDR3 has 14 amino acids. V was trimmed by 2 bases and J by 7 bases, leaving 12 bases between them. As DNA, the CDR3 is TGCGCCAGCAGCTTAGACGCCTCCCACGGGGAGCTGTTTTTT. Residues: CASSLDASHGELFF.

Note on this clone: An end of the junction does not agree with germline; a read error may underlie this. The chain recombines TRBV5-1 with TRBJ2-3; D is tentatively TRBD1 or TRBD2 (5 bases each). Germline-derived CDR1 and CDR2 are SGHRS and YFSETQ. The CDR3 covers 15 residues. Here the CDR3 DNA reads TGCGCCAGCACCTTGGATGGGGGACGCACAGATACGCAGTATTTT. Its protein product is CASTLDGGRTDTQYF. The full variable domain, its missing parts supplied by reference TRBV5-1 and TRBJ2-3, is KAGVTQTPRYLIKTRGQQVTLSCSPISGHRSVSWYQQTPGQGLQFLFEYFSETQRNKGNFPGRFSGRQFSNSRSEMNVSTLELGDSALYLCASTLDGGRTDTQYFGPGTRLTVL.

V usage is TRBV5-8 and J usage is TRBJ2-2; D is unclear. V was shortened by 1 base and J by 12 bases, with 10 bases between the two germline ends. CDR1 and CDR2 from the germline V gene are SGHTS and YDEGEE. This CDR3 is 12 amino acids long. CDR3 residues: CASSLYPLKLFF. The CDR3 DNA sequence: TGTGCCAGCAGCTTGTACCCCCTGAAGCTGTTTTTT.

V usage is TRBV7-3 and J usage is TRBJ1-2; possibly TRBD1 for D (6 bases). The CDR3 length is 13 residues. Germline V CDR1 and CDR2: SGHTA, FQGTGA. The V end was cut by 0 bases, the J end by 10 bases, with 12 bases between. This chain's CDR3 is CASSLTGTRDYTF. For the CDR3, the DNA is TGTGCCAGCAGCTTAACGGGGACACGTGACTACACCTTC.

This chain's CDR3 is CASSQEGGTEAFF. The CDR3 coding sequence is TGTGCCAGCAGCCAAGAAGGGGGCACTGAAGCTTTCTTT. The rearrangement joins TRBV4-2 to TRBJ1-1; tentatively, D is TRBD1 (6 bases). The CDR3 sequence is 13 residues long. V gave up 0 bases and J gave up 4 bases, with 6 bases separating them. CDR1 is LGHNA and CDR2 is YNFKEQ in the germline V gene.

The rearrangement joins TRBV5-1 to TRBJ2-1; D gene unclear. Germline V CDR1 and CDR2: SGHRS, YFSETQ. The length of the CDR3 is 17 residues. The V end lost 3 bases, the J end lost 6 bases, and 22 bases lay between the germline ends. The CDR3 bases are TGCGCCAGCAGCTCCGCTGACCGAAGCTTCCTTGTCAATGAGCAGTTCTTC. This encodes CASSSADRSFLVNEQFF.

The chain uses TRBV7-3 and TRBJ2-7; 8 bases line up with TRBD2. This CDR3 is 15 amino acids long. Germline CDR1 is SGHTA and CDR2 is FQGTGA. The ends lost 5 bases at V and 5 bases at J; junction bases unmatched: 11. CDR3 sequence reads: CASSRNSGVIDEQYF. In DNA, the CDR3 is TGTGCCAGCAGCCGAAATAGCGGGGTAATCGACGAGCAGTACTTC.